The entry below describes one T cell receptor beta chain. Sequenced by immunoSEQ multiplex PCR; TCRdb stores in-frame clones only, minus some. This sample has approximately 300,000 clones, with 75% to 95% found just once. The record originates from a study of blood T cell repertoires in COVID-19. About the research overall: Italy, Spain and the United States were the sources of the convalescent and acute COVID-19 samples. The analysed material was cDNA or gDNA that came from T cells, B-cell-depleted T cells, or PBMCs.

Those enrolled in Seattle joined during active infection and were followed longitudinally afterward. CDR3 size: 15 residues. CDR1 SGHRS and CDR2 YFSETQ come from the germline V gene. The ends lost 2 bases at V and 9 bases at J; junction bases unmatched: 10. The chain combines TRBV5-1 with TRBJ2-1; 8 bases match TRBD1. Sequencing used peripheral blood. This TCR was recovered from a woman younger than 45 with COVID-19, enrolled during active disease. The CDR3 bases are TGCGCCAGCAGCTTCGGGACAGGAGCTTCGAGTGAGCAGTTCTTC. Translated: CASSFGTGASSEQFF.